The 13 T cell receptor beta chains given below trace back to one sample, sequenced in a study of radiation and T cells in renal cell carcinoma. Using immunoSEQ multiplex PCR, the repertoire was profiled, and TCRdb retains in-frame clones only, with some absent. The table includes 130,000 to 150,000 clones, approximately 86% detected once. Time point reported: blood 4 weeks post-SBRT, at nephrectomy. Treatment defined: 15 Gy SBRT to primary tumor, nephrectomy 4 weeks later. Sequencing used blood, obtained from a patient whose treatment included radiotherapy and nephrectomy. The receptors were gathered from a woman aged 45 to 65 with renal cell carcinoma.

This clone was recorded once. This CDR3 reads CASGALRGAYEQYF. CDR3 bases: TGCGCCAGCGGAGCGCTGAGGGGGGCCTACGAGCAGTACTTC. V and J are TRBV5-1 and TRBJ2-7, with D tentatively TRBD1 or TRBD2 (6 bases each). From germline, CDR1 is SGHRS and CDR2 YFSETQ. V was trimmed by 7 bases and J by 2 bases, leaving 16 bases between them. The CDR3 contains 14 residues.

The chain joins TRBV5-4 to TRBJ2-4; 7 positions match TRBD2. Trimming cost V 0 bases and J 0 bases; bases outside gene matches: 3. This CDR3 has 16 amino acids. Germline CDR1 SGHNT, CDR2 YYREEE (reference sequence). The CDR3 nucleotides are TGTGCCAGCAGCTTGGGCGGGGGTCTAGCCAAAAACATTCAGTACTTC. It specifies CASSLGGGLAKNIQYF.

The chain couples TRBV9 to TRBJ1-2, with D perhaps TRBD1 (6 bases). The CDR3 has 12 residues. Deletions cut 3 bases from V and 9 bases from J, with 12 bases between. The germline CDR1 and CDR2 sequences are SGDLS and YYNGEE. CDR3 sequence reads: CASSEDRVRYTF. Written as DNA, the CDR3 is TGTGCCAGCAGCGAGGACAGAGTTCGCTACACCTTC.

This chain joins TRBV9 and TRBJ1-5; no reliable D call. CDR3 size: 14 residues. With 0 bases removed from V and 4 bases from J, the gap between germline ends came to 8 bases. Germline-derived CDR1 and CDR2 are SGDLS and YYNGEE. CDR3 sequence reads: CASSVGLSNQPQHF. In DNA form, the CDR3 reads TGTGCCAGCAGCGTAGGATTAAGTAATCAGCCCCAGCATTTT.

The chain has TRBV2 and TRBJ2-3; 10 bases match TRBD2. CDR1 and CDR2 from the germline V gene are SNHLY and FYNNEI. V gave up 5 bases and J gave up 4 bases; unmatched junction bases: 12. This CDR3 is 17 amino acids long. CDR3 DNA sequence: TGTGCCAGCAGTCCACTCCCAAGCGGGGGGGCCTCAGATACGCAGTATTTT. This encodes CASSPLPSGGASDTQYF.

A few counts support this clone. The V call is TRBV9, the J call TRBJ1-5; 7 bases align to TRBD1. With 0 bases clipped from V and 5 bases from J, the junction kept 2 bases outside the gene matches. CDR1 and CDR2 (germline): SGDLS, YYNGEE. The CDR3 extends over 14 amino acids. The DNA of the CDR3 is TGTGCCAGCAGCGTAGGGCAGGGGGATCAGCCCCAGCATTTT. Its translation: CASSVGQGDQPQHF. The complete variable domain, with remaining parts taken from reference TRBV9 and TRBJ1-5, reads DSGVTQTPKHLITATGQRVTLRCSPRSGDLSVYWYQQSLDQGLQFLIQYYNGEERAKGNILERFSAQQFPDLHSELNLSSLELGDSALYFCASSVGQGDQPQHFGDGTRLSIL.

The chain carries TRBV7-2 and TRBJ2-7; 10 nucleotides match TRBD1. Germline CDR1 is SGHTA and CDR2 is FQGNSA. This CDR3 has 14 amino acids. Losses at the gene ends were 5 bases for V and 2 bases for J; bases not matched to a gene: 3. CDR3 DNA sequence: TGTGCCAGCAGCAGGACAGGGGGGGCCTACGAGCAGTACTTC. It codes for CASSRTGGAYEQYF.

The DNA for the CDR3 is TGTGCCAGCAGTCTGAACACCGGGGAGCTGTTTTTT. This encodes CASSLNTGELFF. The chain carries TRBV6-5 and TRBJ2-2; D not certain. Per the germline V gene, CDR1 is MNHEY and CDR2 is SVGAGI. V gave up 5 bases and J gave up 1 base, with 2 bases separating them. The CDR3 has 12 amino acids.

This clone showed up just a few times. This chain uses TRBV28 with TRBJ1-1, with D maybe TRBD1 (5 bases). Germline lookup yields CDR1 MDHEN and CDR2 SYDVKM. V was clipped by 4 bases and J by 10 bases, with 10 bases between them. The CDR3 covers 11 residues. The CDR3: CASSSAGGAFF. The CDR3 DNA sequence: TGTGCCAGCAGTTCGGCGGGGGGAGCTTTCTTT.

V gene TRBV18 combines with J gene TRBJ2-7; D call uncertain. V was shortened by 0 bases and J by 6 bases, with 15 bases between the two germline ends. This CDR3 comprises 15 residues. The germline V gene has CDR1 KGHSH and CDR2 LQKENI. CDR3: CASSPPTTDVPEQYF. DNA of the CDR3: TGTGCCAGCTCACCACCCACAACGGACGTCCCCGAGCAGTACTTC. Variable domain in full (rest from reference TRBV18 and TRBJ2-7): NAGVMQNPRHLVRRRGQEARLRCSPMKGHSHVYWYRQLPEEGLKFMVYLQKENIIDESGMPKERFSAEFPKEGPSILRIQQVVRGDSAAYFCASSPPTTDVPEQYFGPGTRLTVT.

The CDR3 here is CASSPGGGDGYTF. The CDR3, as DNA: TGTGCCAGCAGCCCTGGTGGGGGGGACGGCTACACCTTC. The chain recombines TRBV6-5 with TRBJ1-2; D possibly corresponds to TRBD1 (5 bases). The V end was cut by 6 bases, the J end by 8 bases, with 16 bases between. Looked up from germline, CDR1 is MNHEY and CDR2 is SVGAGI. The CDR3 contains 13 residues.

The chain employs TRBV5-4 and TRBJ1-1; 7 nucleotides match TRBD1. The CDR3 length is 14 residues. Germline V gives CDR1 SGHNT, CDR2 YYREEE (reference sequence). J gave up 4 bases and V 0 bases, and 3 bases lay outside the gene matches. The CDR3 DNA sequence: TGTGCCAGCAGCTTGGCGGGGACAGTCACTGAAGCTTTCTTT. It codes for CASSLAGTVTEAFF.

The rearrangement links TRBV5-4 to TRBJ2-3; maybe TRBD2 (6 bases). V lost 0 bases to trimming and J lost 2 bases, with 13 bases between them. Germline V gives CDR1 SGHNT, CDR2 YYREEE (reference sequence). The CDR3 sequence is 16 residues long. The DNA for the CDR3 is TGTGCCAGCAGCTTGGCCTTAGCGGTCAACACAGATACGCAGTATTTT. As protein: CASSLALAVNTDTQYF.